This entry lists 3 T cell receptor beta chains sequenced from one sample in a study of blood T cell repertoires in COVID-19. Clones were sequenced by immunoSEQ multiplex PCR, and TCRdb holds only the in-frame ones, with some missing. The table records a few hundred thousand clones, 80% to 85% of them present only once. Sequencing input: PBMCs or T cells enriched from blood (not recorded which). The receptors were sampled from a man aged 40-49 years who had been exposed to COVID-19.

The CDR3 loop reads CASSSGGGDTEAFF. DNA for the CDR3: TGCGCCAGCAGCAGTGGGGGAGGGGACACTGAAGCTTTCTTT. The V gene is TRBV5-1, the J gene TRBJ1-1; weak D call: TRBD1 (5 bases). The CDR3 runs 14 residues. Germline values: CDR1 SGHRS, CDR2 YFSETQ. V was clipped by 4 bases and J by 3 bases, with 13 bases between them. Together with reference TRBV5-1 and TRBJ1-1, the CDR3 gives the full variable domain: KAGVTQTPRYLIKTRGQQVTLSCSPISGHRSVSWYQQTPGQGLQFLFEYFSETQRNKGNFPGRFSGRQFSNSRSEMNVSTLELGDSALYLCASSSGGGDTEAFFGQGTRLTVV.

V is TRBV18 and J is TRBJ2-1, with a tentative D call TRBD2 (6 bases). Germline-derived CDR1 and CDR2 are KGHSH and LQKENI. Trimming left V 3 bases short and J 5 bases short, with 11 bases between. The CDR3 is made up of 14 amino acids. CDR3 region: CASSPLRRDNEQFF. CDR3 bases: TGTGCCAGCTCACCGCTTAGGAGGGACAATGAGCAGTTCTTC.

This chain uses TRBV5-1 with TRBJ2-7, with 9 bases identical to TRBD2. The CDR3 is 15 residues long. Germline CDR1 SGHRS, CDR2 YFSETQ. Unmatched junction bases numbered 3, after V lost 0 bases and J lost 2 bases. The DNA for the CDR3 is TGCGCCAGCAGCTTGGCGTCTAGCGGGGCCTACGAGCAGTACTTC. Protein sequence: CASSLASSGAYEQYF.